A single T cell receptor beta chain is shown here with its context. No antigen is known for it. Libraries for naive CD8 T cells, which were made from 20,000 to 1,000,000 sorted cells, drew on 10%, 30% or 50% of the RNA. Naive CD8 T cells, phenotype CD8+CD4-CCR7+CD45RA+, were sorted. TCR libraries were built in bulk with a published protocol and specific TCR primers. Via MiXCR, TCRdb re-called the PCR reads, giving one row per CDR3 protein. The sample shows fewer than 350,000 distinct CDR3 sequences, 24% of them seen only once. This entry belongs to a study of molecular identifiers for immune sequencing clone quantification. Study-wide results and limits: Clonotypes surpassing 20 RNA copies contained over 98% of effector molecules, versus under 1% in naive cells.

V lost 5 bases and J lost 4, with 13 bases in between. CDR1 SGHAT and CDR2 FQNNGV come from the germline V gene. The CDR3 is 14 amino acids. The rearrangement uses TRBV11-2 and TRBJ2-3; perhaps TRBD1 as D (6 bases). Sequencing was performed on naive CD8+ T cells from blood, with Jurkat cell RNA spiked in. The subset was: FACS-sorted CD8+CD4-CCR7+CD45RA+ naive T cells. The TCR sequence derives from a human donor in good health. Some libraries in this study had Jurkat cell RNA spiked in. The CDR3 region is CASSPQNRADTQYF. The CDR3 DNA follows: TGTGCCAGCAGCCCGCAGAACAGGGCAGATACGCAGTATTTT.